The clone carrying this TCR beta chain is a singleton in its sample. This sample was included in a study of blood T cell repertoires in COVID-19. Study details: Sites in the United States, Italy and Spain provided acute and convalescent COVID-19 samples. T cells, B-cell-depleted T cells, or PBMCs provided the cDNA or gDNA that served as material.

Methods used by the authors: Estimates of nucleated cell counts were drawn from the amplification of reference gene primers. Sequencing used immunoSEQ multiplex PCR; TCRdb keeps in-frame clones, though not all of them. Clone size and the V and J calls come from that table; the DNA yielded D and trimming. The sample records under 300,000 clones, roughly 83% being singletons. Trimming pared 3 bases from V and 0 bases from J, leaving 9 bases between. From germline, CDR1 is MDHEN and CDR2 SYDVKM. CDR3 size: 14 residues. Sequenced material: peripheral blood. The chain combines TRBV28 with TRBJ2-7, with a possible D match to TRBD1 (6 bases). This sequence was found in an older man with acute or convalescent COVID-19. This chain's CDR3 is CASSLLGASYEQYF. CDR3 DNA sequence: TGTGCCAGCAGTTTGTTGGGGGCCTCCTACGAGCAGTACTTC. Filled out from reference TRBV28 and TRBJ2-7, the complete variable domain reads DVKVTQSSRYLVKRTGEKVFLECVQDMDHENMFWYRQDPGLGLRLIYFSYDVKMKEKGDIPEGYSVSREKKERFSLILESASTNQTSMYLCASSLLGASYEQYFGPGTRLTVT.